This T cell receptor beta chain was sequenced during a study of control samples from healthy donors and cancer patients (dated by TCRdb to 2020 to 2022). CDR1 and CDR2 (SQVTM, ANQGSEA) derive from the germline V gene. Its CDR3 holds 14 amino acids, cysteine through phenylalanine. Just CDR3 DNA is preserved here, 42 bases in frame from base 1. V is pared back by 4 bases and J by 3 bases, with 16 bases lying between the germline termini. On this clone itself: The specificity of this receptor is unknown. No quality values exist for individual bases; no much larger clone is one base distant.

The method behind the library was the immunoSEQ multiplex PCR assay. TCRdb carries this immuneACCESS record with in-frame sequences only. Its versions omit some clonotypes, under half of them owing to an unresolved V gene in the studies checked, with the rest unexplained. The sample table holds approximately 120,000 clones, of which around 87% were seen once. The top ten constitute just under 3% of the sample. The sequenced sample consisted of blood. The V and J segments used are TRBV29-1 and TRBJ2-7; the D gene is possibly TRBD1 or TRBD2, each agreeing over 5 bases. The origin of this receptor is a man aged 55-75 years in good health. The CDR3 region has the sequence CSVGKWDRFYEQYF. The base sequence is TGCAGCGTTGGGAAGTGGGACCGATTCTACGAGCAGTACTTC.